This is a list of T cell receptor beta chains from one sample in a study of T-cell reconstitution after alpha-beta-depleted transplantation in children. TCRdb used MiXCR to reprocess the PCR reads, holding one entry per CDR3 protein. The table shows roughly 500,000 distinct CDR3 sequences, with roughly 33% occurring only once. The specimen was PBMCs from the stem cell graft donor, collected from the stem cell graft. The receptors were sampled from a human donor who donated a stem cell graft to a child with aplastic anemia. CDR3s include the opening cysteine and the closing phenylalanine or tryptophan. D genes are given only for firm matches. Clone size is not always given. Where it is, it says once, few, many or a class for expanded clones.

-	TRBV9	TRBJ2-7	-	CASSVGPRSVGVWEQYF	TGTGCCAGCAGCGTAGGTCCTAGGAGCGTCGGGGTGTGGGAGCAGTACTTC
TRBD2	TRBV12-3/TRBV12-4	TRBJ2-2	few	CASSYPGTSHTGELFF	TGTGCCAGCAGCTACCCCGGGACTAGCCACACCGGGGAGCTGTTTTTT
-	TRBV12-3/TRBV12-4	TRBJ2-6	-	CASSLMGGGANVLTF	TGTGCCAGCAGTTTAATGGGCGGTGGGGCCAACGTCCTGACTTTC
TRBD2	TRBV10-3	TRBJ2-5	-	CAISGTSAPETQYF	TGTGCCATCAGCGGGACTAGCGCCCCCGAGACCCAGTACTTC
-	TRBV5-1	TRBJ1-5	-	CASSLEGGDVNQPQHF	TGCGCCAGCAGCCTCGAAGGAGGGGACGTCAATCAGCCCCAGCATTTT
-	TRBV19	TRBJ1-5	few	CASSQQVLSYSNQPQHF	TGTGCCAGTAGTCAACAGGTTCTCTCTTATAGCAATCAGCCCCAGCATTTT
TRBD2	TRBV15	TRBJ2-1	few	CATSISGGGYNEQFF	TGTGCCACCAGCATATCGGGAGGGGGCTACAATGAGCAGTTCTTC
TRBD2	TRBV5-1	TRBJ2-5	-	CASSVRTSEETQYF	TGCGCCAGCAGCGTCCGGACTAGCGAGGAGACCCAGTACTTC
-	TRBV12-3/TRBV12-4	TRBJ1-2	-	CASSDRLHGDTF	TGTGCCAGCAGTGACAGGCTGCATGGGGACACCTTC
-	TRBV29-1	TRBJ2-4	few	CSVRAALGKNIQYF	TGCAGCGTCCGCGCGGCCCTAGGGAAAAACATTCAGTACTTC
-	TRBV29-1	TRBJ1-3	few	CSVALDTNTIYF	TGCAGCGTTGCTCTGGATACAAACACCATATATTTT
-	TRBV18	TRBJ2-4	-	CASQRPQGNIQYF	TGTGCCAGCCAACGACCCCAGGGAAACATTCAGTACTTC
TRBD1	TRBV7-9	TRBJ1-4	-	CASSLRDREEEKLFF	TGTGCCAGCAGCCTCCGGGACAGGGAGGAAGAAAAACTGTTTTTT
TRBD1	TRBV20-1	TRBJ2-1	-	CSARSTGETYNEQFF	TGCAGTGCTAGGTCGACAGGGGAGACCTACAATGAGCAGTTCTTC
-	TRBV6-1	TRBJ2-2	-	CASTQYVGYGTGELFF	TGTGCCAGCACCCAATACGTGGGGTACGGCACCGGGGAGCTGTTTTTT
TRBD2	TRBV5-1	TRBJ2-1	few	CASSFSSGRAHEQFF	TGCGCCAGCAGCTTTAGTAGCGGGAGGGCCCATGAGCAGTTCTTC
-	TRBV12-3/TRBV12-4	TRBJ1-4	-	CASSFGQFGEKLFF	TGTGCCAGCAGTTTCGGACAGTTCGGTGAAAAACTGTTTTTT
-	TRBV24-1	TRBJ2-1	once	CATRKRDGNEQFF	TGTGCCACCAGGAAAAGGGACGGGAATGAGCAGTTCTTC
TRBD1	TRBV6-5	TRBJ2-7	-	CASSYRDRGYEQYF	TGTGCCAGCAGTTACCGGGACAGGGGGTACGAGCAGTACTTC
-	TRBV7-9	TRBJ1-1	-	CASSAPGSNTEAFF	TGTGCCAGCAGCGCCCCCGGGAGTAACACTGAAGCTTTCTTT